Below, 23 T cell receptor beta chains from the same sample are listed, as sequenced in a study of T cells after yellow fever vaccination. Via MiXCR, TCRdb re-called the 5' RACE reads, giving one row per CDR3 protein. The sample yields under 150,000 distinct CDR3 sequences, over 12% seen once. This specimen consisted of CD8+ T cells sorted from PBMCs, obtained 5 days after the yellow fever booster vaccination. Receptors originate from a young man who received the YFV17D yellow fever vaccine.

This clonotype has a count of ten or more. The chain combines TRBV4-1 with TRBJ2-7; D is unclear. Germline V gives CDR1 MGHRA, CDR2 YSYEKL. V was clipped by 0 bases and J by 2 bases, with 11 bases between them. This CDR3 has 15 residues. For the CDR3, the DNA is TGCGCCAGCAGCCAAGATCGGCCAGCCCCCTACGAGCAGTACTTC. Amino acid sequence: CASSQDRPAPYEQYF.

The V and J genes are TRBV6-5 and TRBJ2-2; D tentatively fits TRBD1 or TRBD2 (7 bases each). CDR3 size: 15 residues. The V gene's germline CDR1 is MNHEY and CDR2 SVGAGI. Trimming removed 2 bases at V and 5 bases at J, with 12 bases between. The CDR3 DNA sequence: TGTGCCAGCAGTTACGGGCAGGGGGGGACCGGGGAGCTGTTTTTT. Translated, it gives CASSYGQGGTGELFF.

This clonotype has a handful of counts. The rearrangement uses TRBV30 and TRBJ1-2; no clear D. Trimming pared 3 bases from V and 0 bases from J, leaving 17 bases between. CDR3 length equals 16 residues. Germline V gene lookup returns CDR1 GTSNPN and CDR2 SVGIG (reference sequence). In DNA, the CDR3 is TGTGCCTGGAGGATGTACTTAGCTGGAGCTAACTATGGCTACACCTTC. It encodes CAWRMYLAGANYGYTF.

The sample holds a few counts of this clonotype. The chain recombines TRBV12-5 with TRBJ2-5; 7 nucleotides match TRBD1. There are 14 residues in the CDR3. V trimming: 6 bases; J trimming: 2 bases; junction bases outside the gene matches: 6. Germline V gives CDR1 LGHNT, CDR2 FRNRAP. This CDR3 is CASGLGTVQETQYF. The CDR3, as DNA: TGTGCTAGTGGCCTCGGGACAGTACAAGAGACCCAGTACTTC.

V usage is TRBV20-1 and J usage is TRBJ2-7; D unclear. CDR1 and CDR2 from the germline V gene are DFQATT and SNEGSKA (reference sequence). The CDR3 totals 13 residues. Trimming removed 1 base from V and 5 bases from J, with 12 bases in between. Written as DNA, the CDR3 is TGCAGTGCTAGAGTCCGGCAGGTTGACGAGCAGTACGTC. This gives the protein CSARVRQVDEQYV.

The V and J genes are TRBV7-9 and TRBJ1-4; D possibly corresponds to TRBD1 (5 bases). CDR1 and CDR2 (germline): SEHNR, FQNEAQ (reference sequence). This CDR3 comprises 15 residues. The V end was cut by 4 bases, the J end by 2 bases, with 11 bases between. CDR3 sequence reads: CASSSTTATNEKLFF. The CDR3 region has the DNA TGTGCCAGCAGCTCCACGACAGCCACTAATGAAAAACTGTTTTTT.

This clonotype counts as medium-sized. The chain couples TRBV4-1 to TRBJ1-2; no clear D. The CDR3 is 14 amino acids. From germline, CDR1 is MGHRA and CDR2 YSYEKL. V was cut by 1 base and J by 5 bases, with 11 bases left in between. This CDR3 is CASSQVRTGYGYTF. The CDR3 region has the DNA TGCGCCAGCAGCCAAGTAAGGACGGGTTATGGCTACACCTTC.

This clonotype turned up a few times. In DNA form, the CDR3 reads TGTGCCAGCAGCTTGTGGGGACAGGGTATAGTCAGGAATGAGCAGTTCTTC. This translates into CASSLWGQGIVRNEQFF. This chain joins TRBV7-3 and TRBJ2-1, with 9 positions matching TRBD1. The CDR3 spans 17 residues. The junction had 13 bases not matched to a gene; V was cut back by 3 bases and J by 7 bases. Germline lookup yields CDR1 SGHTA and CDR2 FQGTGA.

This clonotype qualifies as medium-sized. The J gene is TRBJ2-1, the V gene TRBV7-3; 12 bases agree with TRBD2. The ends lost 5 bases at V and 5 bases at J; junction bases unmatched: 4. Germline values: CDR1 SGHTA, CDR2 FQGTGA. This CDR3 has 15 residues. The CDR3 here is CASSVGLAGNNEQFF. DNA for the CDR3: TGTGCCAGCAGCGTCGGACTAGCGGGGAACAATGAGCAGTTCTTC.

V and J are TRBV12-3 or TRBV12-4 and TRBJ2-5, with 8 bases lining up with TRBD1. This CDR3 is built from 15 residues. The trim removed 4 bases at V and 1 base at J, leaving 5 bases unmatched. CDR3 nucleotides: TGTGCCAGCAGTTCCCGAGGACAGGGCCAAGAGACCCAGTACTTC. This translates into CASSSRGQGQETQYF.

This clonotype was detected only a few times. The chain employs TRBV7-9 and TRBJ2-5; D unclear. Germline CDR1 reads SEHNR; CDR2 reads FQNEAQ (reference sequence). The CDR3 has 13 amino acids. Trimming removed 5 bases from V and 5 bases from J, with 12 bases in between. CDR3 amino acids: CASSQDHWETQYF. The DNA of the CDR3 is TGTGCCAGCAGCCAGGACCATTGGGAGACCCAGTACTTC.

This rearrangement joins TRBV27 to TRBJ1-1; D not certain. Germline assignment: CDR1 MNHEY and CDR2 SMNVEV (reference sequence). The CDR3 extends over 13 amino acids. Trimming left V 6 bases short and J 1 base short, with 9 bases between. The CDR3 is CASRRGRNTEAFF. Here the CDR3 DNA reads TGTGCCAGCAGGAGAGGGAGGAACACTGAAGCTTTCTTT.

The chain is built from TRBV9 and TRBJ2-5; D ambiguous. This CDR3 has 14 residues. From germline, CDR1 is SGDLS and CDR2 YYNGEE. V lost 5 bases, J lost 2 bases, and 13 bases lay in between. The CDR3 sequence: CASSVFGRQETQYF. CDR3 bases: TGTGCCAGCAGTGTATTTGGACGTCAAGAGACCCAGTACTTC.

This clonotype was detected a few times. This chain connects TRBV20-1 to TRBJ1-2, with 9 positions matching TRBD1. From germline, CDR1 is DFQATT and CDR2 SNEGSKA (reference sequence). CDR3 length equals 12 residues. After removal of 6 bases from V and 4 bases from J, the junction contained 3 bases not matched to a gene. The CDR3 sequence is CSAATGGYGYTF. CDR3 DNA sequence: TGCAGTGCCGCGACAGGGGGCTATGGCTACACCTTC.

CDR3 coding DNA: TGCGCCAGCAGTTTCTGGGGGACAGGGGCGAACACTGAAGCTTTCTTT. Translating it yields CASSFWGTGANTEAFF. The chain is built from TRBV4-1 and TRBJ1-1; 10 bases align to TRBD1. Germline CDR1 MGHRA, CDR2 YSYEKL. V shed 6 bases and J 1 base; nucleotides not matched to a gene: 8. The CDR3 consists of 16 residues.

This chain connects TRBV4-3 to TRBJ2-2; 7 positions match TRBD1. The germline gives CDR1 LGHNA, CDR2 YSLEER. The V gene end was trimmed by 0 bases and the J gene end by 6 bases; junction bases not matched to a gene: 7. This CDR3 contains 16 residues. CDR3 sequence: CASSQDRGRRAGELFF. As DNA, the CDR3 is TGCGCCAGCAGCCAAGATAGGGGGCGAAGGGCCGGGGAGCTGTTTTTT.

This clonotype was picked up many times. The V and J genes are TRBV9 and TRBJ1-3, with D possibly matching TRBD1 (6 bases). Deletions cut 0 bases from V and 4 bases from J, with 23 bases between. In germline, CDR1 is SGDLS, CDR2 YYNGEE. The CDR3 sequence is 19 residues long. Written as DNA, the CDR3 is TGTGCCAGCAGCGTAGTCGAGACCCCGGGACACCTCCGAGGAAACACCATATATTTT. This gives the protein CASSVVETPGHLRGNTIYF.

This clonotype was seen more than once but under ten times. The CDR3: CSVEVGQPRKLFF. The CDR3 DNA reads as TGCAGCGTTGAAGTTGGACAGCCAAGGAAACTGTTTTTT. The chain uses TRBV29-1 and TRBJ1-4; possible D gene TRBD1, 6 bases. The germline V gene encodes CDR1 SQVTM and CDR2 ANQGSEA. The CDR3 is made up of 13 amino acids. Trimming removed 1 base at V and 11 bases at J, with 14 bases between.

This clonotype was observed once. The rearrangement links TRBV6-2 or TRBV6-3 to TRBJ2-1; D is perhaps TRBD1 (5 bases). Germline CDR1 MNHEY, CDR2 SVGEGT. This CDR3 is 15 amino acids long. Trimming removed 2 bases from V and 2 bases from J, with 10 bases in between. CDR3 region: CASSYGAGPYNEQFF. The CDR3 bases are TGTGCCAGCAGTTACGGAGCAGGGCCCTACAATGAGCAGTTCTTC.

V and J are TRBV7-3 and TRBJ2-3; no reliable D call. In germline, CDR1 is SGHTA, CDR2 FQGTGA. V shed 5 bases and J shed 3 bases, with 18 bases lying between them. CDR3 length: 16 residues. The chain's CDR3 is CASSPDQTAGTDTQYF. DNA of the CDR3: TGTGCCAGCAGCCCCGACCAAACTGCCGGTACAGATACGCAGTATTTT.

This clonotype turned up a few times. The J gene is TRBJ2-2, the V gene TRBV4-2, with 7 bases that match TRBD2. CDR1 is LGHNA, CDR2 YNFKEQ, per germline. The CDR3 spans 16 residues. V lost 1 base to trimming and J lost 5 bases; unmatched junction nucleotides: 7. DNA of the CDR3: TGTGCCAGCAGCCAAGGAGGCGGGGGATTTACCGGGGAGCTGTTTTTT. Amino acid sequence: CASSQGGGGFTGELFF.

This clonotype was found a few times. The V call is TRBV7-9, the J call TRBJ1-1, with D possibly TRBD1 on 5 matching bases. This CDR3 spans 14 amino acids. Germline V gene lookup returns CDR1 SEHNR and CDR2 FQNEAQ (reference sequence). V was pared by 5 bases and J by 1 base, with 11 bases between. This CDR3 is CASSAWGGNTEAFF. DNA for the CDR3: TGTGCCAGCAGCGCCTGGGGGGGGAACACTGAAGCTTTCTTT.

The V and J genes are TRBV28 and TRBJ2-7; 7 bases match TRBD2. After removal of 4 bases from V and 11 bases from J, the junction contained 5 bases not matched to a gene. CDR3 size: 11 residues. Looked up from germline, CDR1 is MDHEN and CDR2 is SYDVKM. CDR3 DNA: TGTGCCAGCAGTTCTGCGCGGGGGAAGTACGTC. Residues: CASSSARGKYV.